This entry lists 28 T cell receptor beta chains sequenced from one sample in a study of tumor-infiltrating lymphocytes in oesophageal squamous cell carcinoma. TCRdb called the PCR reads again in MiXCR, with one record for every CDR3 protein. The data contain just over 2,500 distinct CDR3 sequences, 15% of them seen just once; the ten biggest clones take up around 28%. Sequencing was performed on esophageal tumor tissue. These receptors originate from a male donor with esophageal squamous cell carcinoma.

J is TRBJ2-3 and V is TRBV20-1; 10 bases map to TRBD2. Germline V lookup: CDR1 DFQATT, CDR2 SNEGSKA (reference sequence). V was pared by 0 bases and J by 2 bases, with 8 bases of the junction left unmatched. CDR3 length: 17 residues. CDR3 protein: CSARDILAGVTTDTQYF. The CDR3 nucleotides are TGCAGTGCTAGAGATATTCTAGCGGGGGTTACCACAGATACGCAGTATTTT.

This clonotype was seen a handful of times. The V call is TRBV6-1, the J call TRBJ2-2; D remains ambiguous. Germline V gene lookup returns CDR1 MNHNS and CDR2 SASEGT. The length of the CDR3 is 16 residues. V was shortened by 3 bases and J by 4 bases, with 15 bases between the two germline ends. DNA for the CDR3: TGTGCCAGCAGTGATTTGGGTAGGGTGAGCACCGGGGAGCTGTTTTTT. This encodes CASSDLGRVSTGELFF.

At least ten counts were recorded for this clonotype. A read error may be the cause here, since a much bigger clone is one base away. The chain has TRBV6-1 and TRBJ2-7; D is possibly TRBD1 (6 bases). This CDR3 has 14 amino acids. V shed 8 bases and J shed 7 bases, with 21 bases lying between them. CDR1 and CDR2 (germline): MNHNS, SASEGT. In DNA, the CDR3 is TGTGCCAGCTCGTCAGGGGCTCCTAGGGATGAGCAGTACTTC. Translation: CASSSGAPRDEQYF.

There are many counts of this clonotype. The V call is TRBV12-3 or TRBV12-4, the J call TRBJ1-2; D possibly corresponds to TRBD1 (5 bases). This CDR3 region has 15 residues. V gave up 6 bases and J gave up 4 bases, with 18 bases separating them. The CDR3 region is CASSTTLGGSYGYTF. The CDR3 nucleotides are TGTGCCAGCAGCACGACCTTGGGGGGGTCCTATGGCTACACCTTC.

Judged by abundance, this clonotype is medium-sized. This chain links TRBV5-4 with TRBJ2-1; D gene unclear. Germline lookup yields CDR1 SGHNT and CDR2 YYREEE (reference sequence). The CDR3 consists of 13 residues. V lost 3 bases and J 6 bases, leaving 10 bases between the germline ends. The CDR3 DNA follows: TGTGCCAGCAGCTCAGGACCATCCAATGAGCAGTTCTTC. The encoded protein is CASSSGPSNEQFF.

By sample share, this clonotype is large. The J gene is TRBJ1-2, the V gene TRBV7-2; 9 bases match TRBD1. This CDR3 spans 15 amino acids. The V and J ends lost 1 base and 6 bases, in that order; junction bases with no gene match: 6. Germline CDR1 and CDR2: SGHTA and FQGNSA. The CDR3 here is CASSLDRTGVNGYTF. Written as DNA, the CDR3 is TGTGCCAGCAGCTTAGATAGGACAGGGGTAAATGGCTACACCTTC. Looking up the rest from reference TRBV7-2 and TRBJ1-2 gives the full variable domain: GAGVSQSPSNKVTEKGKDVELRCDPISGHTALYWYRQSLGQGLEFLIYFQGNSAPDKSGLPSDRFSAERTGGSVSTLTIQRTQQEDSAVYLCASSLDRTGVNGYTFGSGTRLTVV.

In this sample, this clonotype is medium-sized. A much larger clone differs by one base, so this may be a read error. The chain links TRBV7-2 to TRBJ2-5; D ambiguous. The V gene's germline CDR1 is SGHTA and CDR2 FQGNSA. The CDR3 is made up of 12 amino acids. V lost 5 bases to trimming and J lost 11 bases, with 15 bases between them. In DNA form, the CDR3 reads TGTGCCAGCAGCCTCCATCACAATGAGCAGTACTTC. Protein: CASSLHHNEQYF.

The rearrangement links TRBV12-3 or TRBV12-4 to TRBJ2-5; tentatively, D is TRBD2 (7 bases). V was pared by 8 bases and J by 6 bases, with 25 bases between. The CDR3 is 16 residues long. The CDR3 sequence is CASSAEGGIGRKTQYF. The CDR3 nucleotides read TGTGCCAGCTCCGCCGAGGGGGGGATTGGACGGAAGACCCAGTACTTC.

The chain links TRBV19 to TRBJ2-7, with TRBD1 matching over 10 bases. The CDR3 is 20 residues long. Germline CDR1 LNHDA, CDR2 SQIVND (reference sequence). With 0 bases clipped from V and 7 bases from J, the junction kept 21 bases outside the gene matches. The CDR3 loop reads CASSIDRRDHRQGARNEQYF. The CDR3 nucleotides are TGTGCCAGTAGTATAGATCGGAGGGACCACCGACAGGGGGCGCGAAATGAGCAGTACTTC.

By its share, this clonotype is large. This chain links TRBV7-3 with TRBJ2-1, with a weak D call TRBD2 (5 bases). The CDR3 extends over 17 amino acids. Germline V gene lookup returns CDR1 SGHTA and CDR2 FQGTGA. Trimming shortened V by 4 bases and J by 0 bases, and 16 bases separated the two germline ends. The CDR3 sequence is CASSSGMRSSSYNEQFF. The DNA for the CDR3 is TGTGCCAGCAGCTCGGGGATGAGGTCGAGCTCCTACAATGAGCAGTTCTTC.

At least ten counts were recorded for this clonotype. A much larger clone lies one base from this, so it may be a read error. This chain joins TRBV7-9 and TRBJ2-1; 7 bases match TRBD2. Matching the DNA end better, TRBJ2-7 makes the J call doubtful. The CDR3 is made up of 16 amino acids. Germline assignment: CDR1 SEHNR and CDR2 FQNEAQ (reference sequence). The CDR3 sequence is CASSLYVGLVYNEQYF. The CDR3 region has the DNA TGTGCCAGCAGCTTATACGTAGGACTAGTATACAATGAGCAGTACTTC.

This clonotype is medium-sized in the sample. The chain joins TRBV7-9 to TRBJ1-1; D unclear. V lost 5 bases, J lost 0 bases, and 4 bases lay in between. In germline, CDR1 is SEHNR, CDR2 FQNEAQ (reference sequence). The CDR3 has 12 amino acids. CDR3 nucleotides: TGTGCCAGCAGCCCGTTGAACACTGAAGCTTTCTTT. This sequence encodes CASSPLNTEAFF.

Within the sample, this clonotype is medium-sized. V is TRBV7-9 and J is TRBJ1-2, with a possible D match to TRBD1 (5 bases). The germline V and J ends were trimmed by 5 bases and 6 bases, with 10 bases remaining between them. Germline CDR1 is SEHNR and CDR2 is FQNEAQ (reference sequence). The CDR3 has 12 residues. The CDR3: CASSGRADGYTF. The DNA of the CDR3 is TGTGCCAGCAGCGGCAGGGCAGATGGCTACACCTTC. The full variable domain, rest sourced from reference TRBV7-9 and TRBJ1-2, is DTGVSQNPRHKITKRGQNVTFRCDPISEHNRLYWYRQTLGQGPEFLTYFQNEAQLEKSRLLSDRFSAERPKGSFSTLEIQRTEQGDSAMYLCASSGRADGYTFGSGTRLTVV.

A word on this clonotype: Since no conserved phenylalanine or tryptophan closes the CDR3, a read error is the likely cause. The limits of the CDR3 on the DNA are not certain, so only TCRdb's listed CDR3 is given. The V call is TRBV6-1, the J call TRBJ2-7; the DNA was not compared with TRBD1, the D call given in the table. The CDR3 comprises 12 residues, both ends counted. Germline V gives CDR1 MNHNS, CDR2 SASEGT. The CDR3 sequence: CASGAYGYTFGS.

This clonotype is a singleton in its sample. As the CDR3 is not closed by the conserved phenylalanine or tryptophan, this likely results from a read error. The V and J genes are TRBV7-2 and TRBJ1-3; D uncertain. CDR3 length: 15 amino acids. Germline V lookup: CDR1 SGHTA, CDR2 FQGNSA. Here the CDR3 reads CARSLRRLAGNGIYV. In DNA, the CDR3 is TGTGCCAGGAGCTTACGGCGCCTAGCTGGAAACGGCATATATGTT.

V is TRBV5-3 and J is TRBJ2-3, with D possibly being TRBD2 (5 bases). TRBV5-3 is placed among ORFs of uncertain function. Trimming pared 10 bases from V and 14 bases from J, leaving 26 bases between. The CDR3 is made up of 13 amino acids. The CDR3 sequence is CAGPTDNTGELYF. DNA of the CDR3: TGTGCCGGACCCACAGATAACACCGGGGAGCTGTATTTT.

The V gene is TRBV29-1, the J gene TRBJ1-2, with TRBD1 matching 9 bases. CDR3 length equals 12 residues. With 6 bases clipped from V and 4 bases from J, the junction kept 3 bases outside the gene matches. Germline V gene lookup returns CDR1 SQVTM and CDR2 ANQGSEA. In nucleotides, the CDR3 is TGCAGCGTACAGGGGGCCAGCTATGGCTACACCTTC. Translated, it gives CSVQGASYGYTF.

Details on this clonotype: Given a much more abundant clone one base away, this may be a read error. The V call is TRBV2, the J call TRBJ2-7, with D tentatively TRBD2 (5 bases). The V gene's germline CDR1 is SNHLY and CDR2 FYNNEI. Trimming cost V 0 bases and J 7 bases, with 13 bases left between them. The CDR3 runs 14 residues. The CDR3 is CASSEAVEGDEQYF. CDR3 DNA sequence: TGTGCCAGCAGTGAAGCTGTAGAGGGAGATGAGCAGTACTTC.

By frequency in the sample, this clonotype is large. The J gene is TRBJ2-3, the V gene TRBV7-8, with D unclear. Germline V gene sequence: CDR1 SGHVS, CDR2 FQNEAQ. Trimming stripped 1 base from V and 10 bases from J, with 12 bases between. The length of the CDR3 is 13 residues. CDR3: CASSLEGGFAQYF. The CDR3 nucleotides read TGTGCCAGCAGCTTAGAAGGCGGATTTGCGCAGTATTTT.

To note about this clonotype: The missing conserved phenylalanine or tryptophan at the end of this CDR3 makes a read error likely. Because the CDR3's place on the DNA is in doubt, the DNA is left out and the CDR3 is given as listed by TCRdb. The chain combines TRBV7-3 with TRBJ2-3; TRBD1 is the table's D call, not checked against the DNA. In germline, CDR1 is SGHTA, CDR2 FQGTGA. Ends included, the CDR3 has 12 residues. Here the CDR3 reads CASSLWKRQGNL.

This clonotype was seen ten or more times. As DNA, the CDR3 is TGTGCCAGCAGTTTAGGCAGGGAATATCAGCCCCAGCATTTT. Its translation is CASSLGREYQPQHF. V is TRBV12-3 or TRBV12-4 and J is TRBJ1-5, with D perhaps matching TRBD1 (5 bases). The CDR3 contains 14 residues. The V gene lost 1 base and the J gene lost 5 bases, with 9 bases spanning the gap.

This clonotype appeared many times. The genes are TRBV7-2 and TRBJ1-2; the D gene is possibly TRBD1 (6 bases). This CDR3 is built from 12 residues. Germline-derived CDR1 and CDR2 are SGHTA and FQGNSA. V dropped 2 bases and J dropped 6 bases, with 7 bases sitting between them. The CDR3 nucleotides read TGTGCCAGCAGCTTACAGGGGCATGGCTACACCTTC. Amino acid sequence: CASSLQGHGYTF. Together with reference TRBV7-2 and TRBJ1-2, the CDR3 gives the full variable domain: GAGVSQSPSNKVTEKGKDVELRCDPISGHTALYWYRQSLGQGLEFLIYFQGNSAPDKSGLPSDRFSAERTGGSVSTLTIQRTQQEDSAVYLCASSLQGHGYTFGSGTRLTVV.

Judged by abundance, this clonotype is medium-sized (0.01 to 0.1%). The V and J genes are TRBV5-8 and TRBJ2-1, with no clear D. This CDR3 contains 11 residues. V dropped 2 bases and J dropped 8 bases, with 5 bases sitting between them. Germline lookup yields CDR1 SGHTS and CDR2 YDEGEE. The chain's CDR3 is CASSFFDEQFF. DNA of the CDR3: TGTGCCAGCAGCTTTTTCGATGAGCAGTTCTTC. Together with reference TRBV5-8 and TRBJ2-1, the CDR3 gives the full variable domain: EAGVTQSPTHLIKTRGQQATLRCSPISGHTSVYWYQQALGLGLQFLLWYDEGEERNRGNFPPRFSGRQFPNYSSELNVNALELEDSALYLCASSFFDEQFFGPGTRLTVL.

Details on this clonotype: The missing conserved phenylalanine or tryptophan at the end of this CDR3 makes a read error likely. No DNA is shown, since the ends of the CDR3 on it are uncertain; the CDR3 is the one TCRdb lists. The chain couples TRBV6-1 to TRBJ2-5; TRBD1 was called by the table and not checked on the DNA. The CDR3 is 16 residues long, ends included. Germline lookup yields CDR1 MNHNS and CDR2 SASEGT. CDR3 region: CASKQTGANYGYTFGS.

This clonotype was seen ten or more times. The chain has TRBV25-1 and TRBJ2-7; 7 bases are a match to TRBD2. Losses at the gene ends were 7 bases for V and 5 bases for J; bases not matched to a gene: 5. The CDR3 runs to 12 residues. CDR1 is MGHDK and CDR2 is SYGVNS in the germline V gene. CDR3 residues: CASTPGGDEQYF. CDR3 coding DNA: TGTGCCAGCACCCCGGGAGGCGACGAGCAGTACTTC.

This clonotype was found many times. It is likely a read error, because the conserved phenylalanine at the end of the CDR3 is missing. Because the CDR3's place on the DNA is in doubt, the DNA is left out and the CDR3 is given as listed by TCRdb. This CDR3 is CATSDTGTDYGYTFGS. The chain has TRBV24-1 and TRBJ2-7; the table's TRBD1 call for D was not verified on the DNA. CDR1 is KGHDR and CDR2 is SFDVKD in the germline V gene. The CDR3 region is 16 residues in length, termini included.

By share, this clonotype counts as large. For the CDR3, the DNA is TGTGCCAGCAGTTTAACTAGCGGGGTCACAGATACGCAGTATTTT. Translated, it gives CASSLTSGVTDTQYF. The rearrangement links TRBV28 to TRBJ2-3, with 10 bases that match TRBD2. Germline lookup yields CDR1 MDHEN and CDR2 SYDVKM. The CDR3 length is 15 residues. The V and J ends lost 2 bases and 2 bases, in that order; junction bases with no gene match: 1.

This clonotype rates as large (0.1 to 1%). The chain joins TRBV7-2 to TRBJ1-2, with D uncertain. Looked up from germline, CDR1 is SGHTA and CDR2 is FQGNSA. V was pared by 7 bases and J by 8 bases, with 17 bases between. There are 13 residues in the CDR3. CDR3 in DNA: TGTGCCAGCAACCTAGGCCCCTCGGGAGGCTACACCTTC. Encoded protein: CASNLGPSGGYTF.